These 4 T cell receptor beta chains originate from one sample sequenced in a study of CD8+ T cells in alopecia areata. The treatment is: oral pan-JAK inhibitor, 5-10 mg twice daily. Extraction and reverse transcription of RNA yielded cDNA as the sequencing template. Produced via immunoSEQ multiplex PCR; TCRdb's table is partial and in-frame only. The data contain approximately 150,000 clones, roughly 63% of them singletons. This specimen consisted of CD4+ T cells sorted from blood, obtained at approximately week 55, from a patient treated with tofacitinib. These receptors originate from a human donor with alopecia areata.

A remark on this clone: Other nucleotide sequences in the sample specify the same CDR3. This chain connects TRBV30 to TRBJ2-1; D is undetermined. This CDR3 contains 10 residues. Trimming pared 1 base from V and 8 bases from J, leaving 3 bases between. Germline assignment: CDR1 GTSNPN and CDR2 SVGIG (reference sequence). The CDR3 loop is CAWSGYEQFF. The CDR3 region has the DNA TGTGCCTGGAGTGGGTATGAGCAGTTCTTC.

This clone came up a few times. The chain has TRBV29-1 and TRBJ1-1; D remains ambiguous. This CDR3 is built from 13 residues. The germline V gene has CDR1 SQVTM and CDR2 ANQGSEA. V was clipped by 3 bases and J by 1 base, with 9 bases between them. This CDR3 is CSVEGRENTEAFF. The CDR3 bases are TGCAGCGTTGAGGGCAGAGAGAACACTGAAGCTTTCTTT.

The chain joins TRBV28 to TRBJ1-1; TRBD1 is a possible D gene (5 bases). Trimming removed 2 bases at V and 5 bases at J, with 9 bases between. CDR1 MDHEN and CDR2 SYDVKM come from the germline V gene. This CDR3 has 13 amino acids. CDR3 region: CASSLIGVTEAFF. CDR3 DNA sequence: TGTGCCAGCAGTTTAATAGGGGTTACTGAAGCTTTCTTT.

V usage is TRBV29-1 and J usage is TRBJ2-7; D is unresolved. The CDR3 contains 13 residues. The germline CDR1 and CDR2 sequences are SQVTM and ANQGSEA. V was trimmed by 6 bases and J by 5 bases, leaving 17 bases between them. Written as DNA, the CDR3 is TGCAGCGTCCACCAACACGGTGGGCACGAGCAGTACTTC. Its protein is CSVHQHGGHEQYF.